The 21 T cell receptor beta chains below all came from one sample that was sequenced in a study of memory CD4+ T cells and cytomegalovirus serostatus. The sort gate was single viable CD3+CD4+CD8-CD45RO+ cells for memory CD4+ T cells. Generated by immunoSEQ multiplex PCR, the TCRdb table keeps only in-frame clones and is missing some. This sample yields tens of thousands of clones, of which 75% to 80% are seen a single time; about 1% belongs to the top ten. The sequenced sample was memory CD4+ T cells from blood. The source is an adult in good health and CMV-seronegative.

The V gene is TRBV28, the J gene TRBJ1-5; no reliable D call. Per the germline V gene, CDR1 is MDHEN and CDR2 is SYDVKM. The CDR3 is 16 amino acids. The V end lost 3 bases, the J end lost 3 bases, and 15 bases lay between the germline ends. The CDR3 sequence: CASSFGVWRLNQPQHF. CDR3 DNA sequence: TGTGCCAGCAGTTTTGGGGTTTGGCGGCTCAATCAGCCCCAGCATTTT.

The chain recombines TRBV14 with TRBJ2-1; perhaps TRBD2 as D (6 bases). The V gene lost 4 bases and the J gene lost 6 bases, with 13 bases spanning the gap. This CDR3 has 14 residues. Germline V gene lookup returns CDR1 SGHDN and CDR2 FVKESK. The CDR3 coding sequence is TGTGCCAGCAGCCGAGTACTAGCACGCAATGAGCAGTTCTTC. It yields the protein CASSRVLARNEQFF. Full variable domain (missing parts from reference TRBV14 and TRBJ2-1): EAGVTQFPSHSVIEKGQTVTLRCDPISGHDNLYWYRRVMGKEIKFLLHFVKESKQDESGMPNNRFLAERTGGTYSTLKVQPAELEDSGVYFCASSRVLARNEQFFGPGTRLTVL.

The chain couples TRBV7-8 to TRBJ1-5; 10 nucleotides match TRBD1. Germline V gene lookup returns CDR1 SGHVS and CDR2 FQNEAQ. The CDR3 is made up of 16 amino acids. The J segment lost 7 bases and the V segment lost 5 bases, leaving 11 bases of the junction unmatched. The CDR3 nucleotides are TGTGCCAGCAGCCCCCACCGGGACAGGGGAGAACAGCCCCAGCATTTT. This sequence encodes CASSPHRDRGEQPQHF.

This chain links TRBV6-5 with TRBJ1-3; TRBD1 agrees at 7 bases. Germline V gene sequence: CDR1 MNHEY, CDR2 SVGAGI. The junction had 3 bases not matched to a gene; V was cut back by 4 bases and J by 0 bases. The CDR3 covers 15 residues. The CDR3 bases are TGTGCCAGCAGTTGGGACAGAGACTCTGGAAACACCATATATTTT. Its translation: CASSWDRDSGNTIYF.

The chain has TRBV6-1 and TRBJ2-5, with D perhaps TRBD1 (6 bases). The CDR3 contains 13 residues. The V gene's germline CDR1 is MNHNS and CDR2 SASEGT. Trimming removed 6 bases at V and 0 bases at J, with 8 bases between. This CDR3 is CASSGQHQETQYF. In DNA, the CDR3 is TGTGCCAGCAGCGGACAGCACCAAGAGACCCAGTACTTC.

The chain joins TRBV7-9 to TRBJ1-1; D not resolved. Trimming cost V 8 bases and J 0 bases, with 13 bases left between them. CDR3 length: 14 amino acids. The germline CDR1 and CDR2 sequences are SEHNR and FQNEAQ (reference sequence). The CDR3 sequence is CASSNVNMNTEAFF. In DNA, the CDR3 is TGTGCCAGCTCTAATGTAAACATGAACACTGAAGCTTTCTTT.

The J gene is TRBJ2-5, the V gene TRBV7-6; D perhaps matches TRBD1 (5 bases). Germline CDR1 is SGHVS and CDR2 is FNYEAQ. This CDR3 has 16 amino acids. V was shortened by 5 bases and J by 1 base, with 17 bases between the two germline ends. CDR3 residues: CASSGKRQRIQETQYF. CDR3 nucleotide sequence: TGTGCCAGCAGCGGAAAGAGACAGCGAATCCAAGAGACCCAGTACTTC.

The V gene is TRBV7-2, the J gene TRBJ1-1; D is unclear. The CDR3 runs 15 residues. Trimming left V 5 bases short and J 5 bases short, with 18 bases between. Germline-derived CDR1 and CDR2 are SGHTA and FQGNSA. The CDR3 spells CASSQSPQTGTEAFF. The CDR3 DNA reads as TGTGCCAGCAGCCAAAGCCCTCAGACGGGGACTGAAGCTTTCTTT.

The chain has TRBV5-6 and TRBJ1-5, with D perhaps TRBD1 (6 bases). The CDR3 has 14 residues. Germline assignment: CDR1 SGHDT and CDR2 YYEEEE. The ends were cut back, 4 bases at V and 3 bases at J, with 11 bases in the middle. CDR3 bases: TGTGCCAGCAGCACCCAGGGGATCAATCAGCCCCAGCATTTT. Protein: CASSTQGINQPQHF. Using reference TRBV5-6 and TRBJ1-5 for the parts outside the CDR3, the full variable domain is DAGVTQSPTHLIKTRGQQVTLRCSPKSGHDTVSWYQQALGQGPQFIFQYYEEEERQRGNFPDRFSGHQFPNYSSELNVNALLLGDSALYLCASSTQGINQPQHFGDGTRLSIL.

V and J are TRBV19 and TRBJ2-7; 10 nucleotides match TRBD1. After removal of 6 bases from V and 2 bases from J, the junction contained 4 bases not matched to a gene. There are 14 residues in the CDR3. The germline gives CDR1 LNHDA, CDR2 SQIVND (reference sequence). The CDR3 region has the DNA TGTGCCAGTAGCTCGGGACAGGGGACCTACGAGCAGTACTTC. It codes for CASSSGQGTYEQYF.

The gene calls are TRBV28 and TRBJ1-2; no definite D call. Germline V gene sequence: CDR1 MDHEN, CDR2 SYDVKM. The CDR3 spans 16 residues. With 0 bases removed from V and 0 bases from J, the gap between germline ends came to 11 bases. CDR3 nucleotides: TGTGCCAGCAGTTTATGGTTGGGCGGGGCTAACTATGGCTACACCTTC. It is translated as CASSLWLGGANYGYTF.

The CDR3 sequence: CASSLAVAAPPLGNEQFF. The CDR3 nucleotides read TGTGCCAGCAGCTTAGCTGTGGCGGCTCCGCCTCTAGGCAATGAGCAGTTCTTC. The V and J genes are TRBV7-9 and TRBJ2-1; D not certain. Germline-derived CDR1 and CDR2 are SEHNR and FQNEAQ (reference sequence). Trimming cost V 0 bases and J 6 bases, with 21 bases left between them. This CDR3 comprises 18 residues. The whole variable domain, remainder taken from reference TRBV7-9 and TRBJ2-1, is DTGVSQNPRHKITKRGQNVTFRCDPISEHNRLYWYRQTLGQGPEFLTYFQNEAQLEKSRLLSDRFSAERPKGSFSTLEIQRTEQGDSAMYLCASSLAVAAPPLGNEQFFGPGTRLTVL.

This clone has more than one count but fewer than ten. The V and J genes are TRBV6-4 and TRBJ1-1; 7 bases fit TRBD1. The germline V gene encodes CDR1 MRHNA and CDR2 SNTAGT. The V gene end was trimmed by 2 bases and the J gene end by 8 bases; junction bases not matched to a gene: 2. This CDR3 contains 12 residues. CDR3 DNA sequence: TGTGCCAGCAGTGACCGACAGGGCGAAGCTTTCTTT. It specifies CASSDRQGEAFF.

The DNA for the CDR3 is TGTGCCAGTAGTATAAGTTATCAGCCCCAGCATTTT. It encodes CASSISYQPQHF. This chain uses TRBV19 with TRBJ1-5, with D unresolved. The CDR3 runs 12 residues. CDR1 and CDR2 (germline): LNHDA, SQIVND (reference sequence). The V end lost 2 bases, the J end lost 5 bases, and 4 bases lay between the germline ends.

The chain joins TRBV19 to TRBJ1-4; D is unclear. The germline V and J ends were trimmed by 3 bases and 5 bases, with 13 bases remaining between them. This CDR3 has 15 residues. Germline V lookup: CDR1 LNHDA, CDR2 SQIVND (reference sequence). The DNA of the CDR3 is TGTGCCAGTAGTATTTCGGGTCGTTGGAATGAAAAACTGTTTTTT. Its protein is CASSISGRWNEKLFF.

This clone showed up just a few times. The chain couples TRBV25-1 to TRBJ1-5, with 8 nucleotides matching TRBD1. Germline CDR1 is MGHDK and CDR2 is SYGVNS. Trimming cost V 3 bases and J 2 bases; bases outside gene matches: 3. This CDR3 contains 15 residues. The DNA for the CDR3 is TGTGCCAGCAGTGACGCAGGGGGCGGCAATCAGCCCCAGCATTTT. Translating gives CASSDAGGGNQPQHF.

The CDR3 loop is CASSHDRGQETQYF. In DNA form, the CDR3 reads TGTGCCAGCAGCCACGACAGGGGACAAGAGACCCAGTACTTC. This sequence joins TRBV2 and TRBJ2-5, with TRBD1 matching 8 bases. The length of the CDR3 is 14 residues. J gave up 2 bases and V 6 bases, and 5 bases lay outside the gene matches. Germline values: CDR1 SNHLY, CDR2 FYNNEI.

V usage is TRBV5-1 and J usage is TRBJ1-1, with D tentatively TRBD1 (6 bases). There are 15 residues in the CDR3. V was clipped by 4 bases and J by 3 bases, with 16 bases between them. Germline lookup yields CDR1 SGHRS and CDR2 YFSETQ. CDR3 loop: CASSPGGAGDTEAFF. CDR3 in DNA: TGCGCCAGCAGCCCCGGGGGGGCGGGGGACACTGAAGCTTTCTTT. Supplemented by reference TRBV5-1 and TRBJ1-1, the full variable domain reads KAGVTQTPRYLIKTRGQQVTLSCSPISGHRSVSWYQQTPGQGLQFLFEYFSETQRNKGNFPGRFSGRQFSNSRSEMNVSTLELGDSALYLCASSPGGAGDTEAFFGQGTRLTVV.

This clone came up once. The chain carries TRBV21-1 and TRBJ2-3. TRBV21-1 is a pseudogene segment. The CDR3 runs 16 residues. CDR3 in amino acids: CASSTRRSQTTDTQYF. As DNA, the CDR3 is TGTGCCAGCAGCACTCGTCGGTCCCAGACCACAGATACGCAGTATTTT.

The rearrangement joins TRBV30 to TRBJ2-2; 10 bases align to TRBD1. The CDR3 has 14 residues. Germline V gives CDR1 GTSNPN, CDR2 SVGIG (reference sequence). The ends lost 4 bases at V and 6 bases at J; junction bases unmatched: 5. CDR3: CAWIWTGGAGELFF. CDR3 nucleotide sequence: TGTGCCTGGATATGGACAGGGGGGGCCGGGGAGCTGTTTTTT. Supplemented by reference TRBV30 and TRBJ2-2, the full variable domain reads SQTIHQWPATLVQPVGSPLSLECTVEGTSNPNLYWYRQAAGRGLQLLFYSVGIGQISSEVPQNLSASRPQDRQFILSSKKLLLSDSGFYLCAWIWTGGAGELFFGEGSRLTVL.

The genes are TRBV9 and TRBJ1-1; no reliable D call. The CDR3 covers 13 residues. V was clipped by 0 bases and J by 1 base, with 4 bases between them. Germline CDR1 and CDR2: SGDLS and YYNGEE. The CDR3 spells CASSVEQNTEAFF. The CDR3 nucleotides are TGTGCCAGCAGCGTAGAACAGAACACTGAAGCTTTCTTT.